This T cell receptor (beta chain) was sequenced for a study of shared clonotypes between healthy human individuals. The CDR3 extends over 14 amino acids. The V gene lost 4 bases and the J gene lost 5 bases, with 15 bases spanning the gap. Germline assignment: CDR1 SGHTA and CDR2 FQGNSA. Some clones are missing from TCRdb's copy, which holds only in-frame ones; the method was immunoSEQ multiplex PCR. Of a few million clones in the sample, 90% to 96% were seen once. The chain has TRBV7-2 and TRBJ2-7; D is undetermined. Specimen: naive CD4+ T cells sorted from blood. Subset described: CD45RA+ positively selected. This sequence originates from a young man in good health. CDR3 in amino acids: CASSSLVTRNEQYF. The CDR3 nucleotides read TGTGCCAGCAGCTCTCTAGTAACCCGTAACGAGCAGTACTTC. The complete variable domain, with remaining parts taken from reference TRBV7-2 and TRBJ2-7, reads GAGVSQSPSNKVTEKGKDVELRCDPISGHTALYWYRQSLGQGLEFLIYFQGNSAPDKSGLPSDRFSAERTGGSVSTLTIQRTQQEDSAVYLCASSSLVTRNEQYFGPGTRLTVT.